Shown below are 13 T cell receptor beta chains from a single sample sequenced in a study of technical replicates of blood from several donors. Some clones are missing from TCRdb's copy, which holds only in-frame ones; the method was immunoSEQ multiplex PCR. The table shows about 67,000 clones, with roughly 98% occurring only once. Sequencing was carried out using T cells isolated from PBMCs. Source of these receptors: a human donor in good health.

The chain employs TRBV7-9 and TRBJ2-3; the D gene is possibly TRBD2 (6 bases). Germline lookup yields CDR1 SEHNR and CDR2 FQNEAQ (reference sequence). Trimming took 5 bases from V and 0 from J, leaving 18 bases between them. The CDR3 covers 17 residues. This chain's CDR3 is CASSRYLADPSTDTQYF. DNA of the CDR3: TGTGCCAGCAGCCGATACTTAGCGGATCCGAGCACAGATACGCAGTATTTT.

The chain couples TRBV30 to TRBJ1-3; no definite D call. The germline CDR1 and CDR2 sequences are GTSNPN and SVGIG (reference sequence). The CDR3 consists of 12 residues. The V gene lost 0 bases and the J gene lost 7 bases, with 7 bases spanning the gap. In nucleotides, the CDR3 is TGTGCCTGGAGTGTATATTCGAACACCATATATTTT. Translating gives CAWSVYSNTIYF.

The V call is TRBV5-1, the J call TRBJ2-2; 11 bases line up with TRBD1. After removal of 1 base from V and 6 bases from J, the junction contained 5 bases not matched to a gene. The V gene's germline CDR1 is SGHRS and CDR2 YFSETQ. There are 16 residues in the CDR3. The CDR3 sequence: CASSLTGQGVAGELFF. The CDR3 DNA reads TGCGCCAGCAGCTTGACGGGACAGGGGGTCGCCGGGGAGCTGTTTTTT. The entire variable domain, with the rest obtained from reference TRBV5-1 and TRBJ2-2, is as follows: KAGVTQTPRYLIKTRGQQVTLSCSPISGHRSVSWYQQTPGQGLQFLFEYFSETQRNKGNFPGRFSGRQFSNSRSEMNVSTLELGDSALYLCASSLTGQGVAGELFFGEGSRLTVL.

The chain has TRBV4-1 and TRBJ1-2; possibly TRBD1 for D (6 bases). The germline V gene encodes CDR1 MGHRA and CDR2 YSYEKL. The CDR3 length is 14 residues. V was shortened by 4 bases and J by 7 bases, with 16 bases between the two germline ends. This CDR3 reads CASSPKQGSGGYTF. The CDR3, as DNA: TGCGCCAGCAGCCCCAAACAGGGTTCGGGTGGCTACACCTTC.

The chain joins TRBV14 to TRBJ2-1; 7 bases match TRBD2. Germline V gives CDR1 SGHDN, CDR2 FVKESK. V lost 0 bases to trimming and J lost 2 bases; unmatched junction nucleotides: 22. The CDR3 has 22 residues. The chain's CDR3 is CASSQEAFRLATFIYAYNEQFF. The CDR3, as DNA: TGTGCCAGCAGCCAAGAAGCCTTTCGACTAGCTACATTTATCTACGCCTACAATGAGCAGTTCTTC.

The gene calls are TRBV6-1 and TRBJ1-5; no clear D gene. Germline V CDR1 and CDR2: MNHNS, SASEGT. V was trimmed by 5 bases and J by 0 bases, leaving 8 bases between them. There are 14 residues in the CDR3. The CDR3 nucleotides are TGTGCCAGCAGTCGGACTGATAGCAATCAGCCCCAGCATTTT. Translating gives CASSRTDSNQPQHF.

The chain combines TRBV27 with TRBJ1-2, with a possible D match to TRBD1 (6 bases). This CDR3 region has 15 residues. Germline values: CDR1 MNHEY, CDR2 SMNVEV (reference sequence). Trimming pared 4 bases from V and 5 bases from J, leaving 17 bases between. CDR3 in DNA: TGTGCCAGCAGTTCAACAGGGTCTGGCGCTTATGGCTACACCTTC. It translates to CASSSTGSGAYGYTF.

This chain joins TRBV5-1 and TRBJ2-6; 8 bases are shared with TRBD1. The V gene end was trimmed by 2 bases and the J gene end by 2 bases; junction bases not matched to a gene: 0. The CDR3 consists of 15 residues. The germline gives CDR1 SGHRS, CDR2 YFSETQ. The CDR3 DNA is TGCGCCAGCAGCTTACAGGGGGCTGGGGCCAACGTCCTGACTTTC. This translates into CASSLQGAGANVLTF.

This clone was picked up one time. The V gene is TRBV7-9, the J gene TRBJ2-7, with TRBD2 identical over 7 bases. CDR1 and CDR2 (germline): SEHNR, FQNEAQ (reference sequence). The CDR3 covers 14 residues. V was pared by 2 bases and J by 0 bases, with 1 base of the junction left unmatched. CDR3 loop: CASSLTSASYEQYF. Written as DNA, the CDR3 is TGTGCCAGCAGCTTAACTAGCGCCTCCTACGAGCAGTACTTC.

The CDR3 loop reads CASSLTPTGDYEKLFF. The DNA of the CDR3 is TGCGCCAGCAGCTTGACACCGACAGGGGATTATGAAAAACTGTTTTTT. The chain combines TRBV5-1 with TRBJ1-4; TRBD1 matches 8 bases. The germline V gene encodes CDR1 SGHRS and CDR2 YFSETQ. The J segment lost 6 bases and the V segment lost 1 base, leaving 8 bases of the junction unmatched. This CDR3 spans 16 amino acids.

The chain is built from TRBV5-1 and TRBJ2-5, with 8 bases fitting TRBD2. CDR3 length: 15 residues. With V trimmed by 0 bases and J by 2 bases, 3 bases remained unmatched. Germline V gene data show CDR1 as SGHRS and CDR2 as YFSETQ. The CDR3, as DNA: TGCGCCAGCAGCTTGGCCGGGGGGGAACAAGAGACCCAGTACTTC. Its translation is CASSLAGGEQETQYF. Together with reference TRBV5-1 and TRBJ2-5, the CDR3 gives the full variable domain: KAGVTQTPRYLIKTRGQQVTLSCSPISGHRSVSWYQQTPGQGLQFLFEYFSETQRNKGNFPGRFSGRQFSNSRSEMNVSTLELGDSALYLCASSLAGGEQETQYFGPGTRLLVL.

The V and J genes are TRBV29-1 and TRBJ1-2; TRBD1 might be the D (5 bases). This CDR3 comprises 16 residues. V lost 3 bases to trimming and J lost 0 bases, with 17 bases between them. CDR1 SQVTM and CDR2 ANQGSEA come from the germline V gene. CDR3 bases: TGCAGCGTTGACCGATCGGGGGGACTTTCTAACTATGGCTACACCTTC. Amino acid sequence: CSVDRSGGLSNYGYTF.

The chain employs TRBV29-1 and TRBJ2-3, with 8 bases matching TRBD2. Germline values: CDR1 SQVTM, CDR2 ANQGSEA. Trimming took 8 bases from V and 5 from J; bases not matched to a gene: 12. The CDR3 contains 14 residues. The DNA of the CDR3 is TGCAGCACTGTCGGGAGGGCCTCGAGAGATACGCAGTATTTT. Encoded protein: CSTVGRASRDTQYF.